This T cell receptor beta chain was captured by sequencing in a study of blood T cell repertoires in COVID-19. The wider study: Samples taken during acute and convalescent COVID-19 were collected in the United States, Italy and Spain. From T cells, B-cell-depleted T cells, or PBMCs came the material, which was cDNA or gDNA.

CDR1 and CDR2 from the germline V gene are SGHNT and YENEEA. There are 13 residues in the CDR3. J lost 3 bases, V lost 5 bases, and 3 bases had no gene match. As processed by the authors: Amplification with reference gene primers provided the estimates of nucleated cell counts. TCRdb's table, derived via immunoSEQ multiplex PCR, lists solely in-frame clones and lacks some. For V, J and clone size, that table is used; D and trimming come from the DNA. The repertoire has 200,000 to 300,000 clones, approximately 84% of them found once; the top ten carry roughly 4%. The sequencing sample was made of peripheral blood. This chain connects TRBV11-3 to TRBJ1-1; TRBD1 matches at 7 bases. The source of this sequence is a man aged 50 or older with acute or convalescent COVID-19. The CDR3 reads CASSGQVDTEAFF. For the CDR3, the DNA is TGTGCCAGCAGCGGACAGGTAGACACTGAAGCTTTCTTT.